The 19 T cell receptor beta chains presented below share a single source sample, sequenced in a study of blood T cells in healthy people across ages. Primed by a sample-barcoded 5' primer and a J-beta primer mix, a second PCR proceeded for roughly 7 to 12 cycles. TCRdb ran MiXCR on the 5' RACE reads and lists one entry per CDR3 protein. The sample shows about 690,000 distinct CDR3 sequences, around 38% of them seen only once. Sequencing was carried out using blood. The source of these receptors is an elderly man in good health.

This clonotype has a handful of counts. The chain combines TRBV20-1 with TRBJ2-7; TRBD2 aligns across 9 bases. V gave up 4 bases and J gave up 0 bases; unmatched junction bases: 7. Germline CDR1 DFQATT, CDR2 SNEGSKA (reference sequence). There are 15 residues in the CDR3. The CDR3 DNA reads as TGCAGTGCTAAGGACAGTAGCGGGAGCTCCTACGAGCAGTACTTC. Translating gives CSAKDSSGSSYEQYF.

This chain uses TRBV30 with TRBJ2-7; D is uncertain. CDR1 and CDR2 (germline): GTSNPN, SVGIG (reference sequence). Trimming took 1 base from V and 4 from J, leaving 2 bases between them. This CDR3 region has 10 residues. The CDR3 spells CAWSGYEQYF. CDR3 DNA sequence: TGTGCCTGGAGTGGTTACGAGCAGTACTTC.

The chain recombines TRBV28 with TRBJ1-5; TRBD1 is a possible D gene (5 bases). V was shortened by 6 bases and J by 7 bases, with 19 bases between the two germline ends. Germline CDR1 is MDHEN and CDR2 is SYDVKM. The CDR3 is 15 residues long. CDR3 DNA: TGTGCCAGCAGCCCACAGAGGACATGGTGGCAGCCCCAGCATTTT. Translating gives CASSPQRTWWQPQHF.

Details on this clonotype: A read error may account for a junction end that differs from germline. The chain uses TRBV4-3 and TRBJ2-1, with TRBD2 matching 13 bases. Germline lookup yields CDR1 LGHNA and CDR2 YSLEER. The CDR3 runs 15 residues. CDR3 sequence: CASSQTSGRASERFF. DNA of the CDR3: TGCGCCAGCAGCCAAACTAGCGGGAGGGCCTCTGAGCGGTTCTTC.

This clonotype was observed at least ten times. This rearrangement joins TRBV7-2 to TRBJ2-5; no firm D call. Trimming took off 1 base at V and 2 bases at J, with 8 bases between the two ends. The CDR3 runs to 14 residues. CDR1 is SGHTA and CDR2 is FQGNSA in the germline V gene. The CDR3 sequence: CASSLGLQQETQYF. CDR3 DNA sequence: TGTGCCAGCAGCTTAGGGCTACAGCAAGAGACCCAGTACTTC. The complete variable domain, with remaining parts taken from reference TRBV7-2 and TRBJ2-5, reads GAGVSQSPSNKVTEKGKDVELRCDPISGHTALYWYRQSLGQGLEFLIYFQGNSAPDKSGLPSDRFSAERTGGSVSTLTIQRTQQEDSAVYLCASSLGLQQETQYFGPGTRLLVL.

This clonotype came up a few times. V and J are TRBV5-1 and TRBJ1-2; D perhaps matches TRBD1 (6 bases). V lost 2 bases, J lost 7 bases, and 15 bases lay in between. CDR3 size: 14 residues. Looked up from germline, CDR1 is SGHRS and CDR2 is YFSETQ. CDR3 sequence (DNA): TGCGCCAGCAGCTTACTACAGGGACTGGGTGGCTACACCTTC. It encodes CASSLLQGLGGYTF.

This chain connects TRBV7-9 to TRBJ2-1; D is tentatively TRBD1 or TRBD2 (6 bases each). Trimming removed 6 bases at V and 9 bases at J, with 21 bases between. CDR1 is SEHNR and CDR2 is FQNEAQ in the germline V gene (reference sequence). This CDR3 contains 15 residues. DNA for the CDR3: TGTGCCAGCAGTCTTGCAGGGGCGGGGCAAGGTGAGCAGTTCTTC. The encoded protein is CASSLAGAGQGEQFF.

The rearrangement links TRBV4-3 to TRBJ2-5; 16 positions agree with TRBD2. The CDR3 is made up of 22 amino acids. The V segment lost 3 bases and the J segment 11 bases; nucleotides outside the gene matches: 27. Germline lookup yields CDR1 LGHNA and CDR2 YSLEER. The CDR3 here is CASSQKGQGLGLAGGPYNEQYF. CDR3 in DNA: TGCGCCAGCAGCCAGAAGGGACAGGGGTTGGGACTAGCGGGAGGGCCCTACAATGAGCAGTACTTC.

This chain joins TRBV6-5 and TRBJ2-1; TRBD2 matches 10 bases. The J segment lost 4 bases and the V segment lost 8 bases, leaving 8 bases of the junction unmatched. Germline CDR1 and CDR2: MNHEY and SVGAGI. This CDR3 has 15 residues. DNA of the CDR3: TGTGCCAGCGGATTAGGGACTAGCGAGTACAATGAGCAGTTCTTC. Protein product: CASGLGTSEYNEQFF.

The genes are TRBV7-3 and TRBJ2-5; 15 bases fit TRBD2. The germline V gene has CDR1 SGHTA and CDR2 FQGTGA. Trimming took 2 bases from V and 11 from J; bases not matched to a gene: 9. The CDR3 is 16 residues long. This CDR3 reads CASSLGLAGGGNEQYF. CDR3 DNA sequence: TGTGCCAGCAGCTTAGGACTAGCGGGAGGGGGAAATGAGCAGTACTTC.

This clonotype was counted a few times. The chain is built from TRBV6-2 or TRBV6-3 and TRBJ2-1, with 8 bases aligning to TRBD2. This CDR3 region has 14 residues. The J segment lost 8 bases and the V segment lost 5 bases, leaving 8 bases of the junction unmatched. CDR1 and CDR2 from the germline V gene are MNHEY and SVGEGT. The CDR3, as DNA: TGTGCCAGCAGTCTTGGACTAGCCATGGATGAGCAGTTCTTC. Its protein product is CASSLGLAMDEQFF.

At least ten counts were recorded for this clonotype. This rearrangement joins TRBV7-3 to TRBJ2-3; no definite D call. The CDR3 runs to 14 residues. V was shortened by 0 bases and J by 6 bases, with 10 bases between the two germline ends. Germline CDR1 SGHTA, CDR2 FQGTGA. The DNA for the CDR3 is TGTGCCAGCAGCTTAACGCCTTCAGCGGATACGCAGTATTTT. Translation gives CASSLTPSADTQYF.

This clonotype turned up a few times. CDR3 sequence reads: CASSLVPSSGAYNEQFF. In DNA, the CDR3 is TGTGCCAGCAGCTTAGTTCCCTCTAGCGGGGCTTACAATGAGCAGTTCTTC. This chain links TRBV7-6 with TRBJ2-1; 9 bases are a match to TRBD2. CDR1 and CDR2 from the germline V gene are SGHVS and FNYEAQ. J gave up 4 bases and V 1 base, and 8 bases lay outside the gene matches. This CDR3 region has 17 residues.

The CDR3 sequence is CATSGTGSSYEQYF. The CDR3 DNA follows: TGTGCCACCTCGGGGACAGGTTCCTCCTACGAGCAGTACTTC. This chain joins TRBV10-3 and TRBJ2-7; 8 bases map to TRBD1. The J segment lost 0 bases and the V segment lost 10 bases, leaving 8 bases of the junction unmatched. Germline V CDR1 and CDR2: ENHRY, SYGVKD. The CDR3 extends over 14 amino acids.

This clonotype turned up a few times. The rearrangement joins TRBV5-1 to TRBJ2-7; the D gene is possibly TRBD2 (5 bases). The CDR3 is 13 amino acids. CDR1 is SGHRS, CDR2 YFSETQ, per germline. With 6 bases removed from V and 0 bases from J, the gap between germline ends came to 10 bases. CDR3 region: CASTRTGSYEQYF. In nucleotides, the CDR3 is TGCGCCAGCACCCGGACTGGCTCCTACGAGCAGTACTTC.

The chain joins TRBV7-9 to TRBJ2-4; maybe TRBD1 (6 bases). This CDR3 is 16 amino acids long. Germline CDR1 SEHNR, CDR2 FQNEAQ (reference sequence). Trimming left V 1 base short and J 4 bases short, with 14 bases between. The CDR3 protein is CASSLEQGRSKNIQYF. The CDR3 DNA reads TGTGCCAGCAGCTTAGAACAGGGTAGATCTAAAAACATTCAGTACTTC.

V and J are TRBV11-2 and TRBJ2-3, with D perhaps TRBD1 (6 bases). Trimming removed 7 bases at V and 2 bases at J, with 16 bases between. The germline gives CDR1 SGHAT, CDR2 FQNNGV. The CDR3 runs 15 residues. CDR3 sequence: CASNTGAGVTDTQYF. DNA of the CDR3: TGTGCCAGCAACACCGGGGCAGGGGTCACAGATACGCAGTATTTT.

This clonotype was seen more than once but under ten times. V usage is TRBV20-1 and J usage is TRBJ1-5; D unresolved. V dropped 5 bases and J dropped 2 bases, with 13 bases sitting between them. The CDR3 is made up of 14 amino acids. Germline CDR1 and CDR2: DFQATT and SNEGSKA (reference sequence). The CDR3 DNA is TGCAGTGCTGTAAGCGGGAACCGCAATCAGCCCCAGCATTTT. Protein: CSAVSGNRNQPQHF.

This clonotype came up a few times. The chain employs TRBV4-3 and TRBJ1-4; TRBD1 matches 10 bases. Germline V CDR1 and CDR2: LGHNA, YSLEER. V trimming: 1 base; J trimming: 7 bases; junction bases outside the gene matches: 0. The CDR3 has 14 amino acids. This CDR3 reads CASSQGTGGEKLFF. As DNA, the CDR3 is TGCGCCAGCAGCCAAGGGACAGGGGGTGAAAAACTGTTTTTT.